The entry that follows covers one T cell receptor (beta chain) sequence. Its antigen is still unknown. The data originate from a study of a mutant IDH1 vaccine in newly diagnosed glioma. Study-level background: A roughly 60% male, approximately 38% female split and a mean age of around 41 years characterized treated patients. Before enrollment, patients got radiotherapy alone, temozolomide alone, or mostly the combination. Findings and limits, study-wide: There seemed to be no relation between pseudoprogression and changes in top peripheral T cell clonotypes.

The CDR3 has 12 residues. Between the trimmed V and J ends, which lost 9 bases and 2 bases, there was a span of 10 bases. CDR1 is ENHRY, CDR2 SYGVKD, per germline. Time point noted: week 11, during vaccination. Topical imiquimod was applied with each vaccine dose, which held 300 ug of mutant IDH1 20-mer peptide. This table comes from immunoSEQ multiplex PCR, and its TCRdb copy is limited to in-frame clones, with some not included. This table holds 95,000 to 120,000 clones, roughly 90% found once. The sample in question was PBMCs, obtained from a glioma patient whose treatment included an IDH1 peptide vaccine. The V call is TRBV10-3, the J call TRBJ2-5, with D perhaps TRBD1 (6 bases). The TCR originated in a woman in her 50s with glioma. The CDR3 nucleotides read TGTGCCATTGGCCAGGGGCAAGAGACCCAGTACTTC. Protein product: CAIGQGQETQYF.